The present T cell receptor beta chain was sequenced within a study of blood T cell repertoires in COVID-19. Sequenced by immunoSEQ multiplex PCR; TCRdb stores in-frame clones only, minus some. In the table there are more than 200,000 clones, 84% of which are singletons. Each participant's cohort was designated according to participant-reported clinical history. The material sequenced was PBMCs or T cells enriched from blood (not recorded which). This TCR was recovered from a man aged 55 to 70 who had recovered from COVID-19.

CDR3 nucleotide sequence: TGCGCCAGCAGCTCGGACAGATCACAAGAGACCCAGTACTTC. Translated: CASSSDRSQETQYF. The chain is built from TRBV5-1 and TRBJ2-5; perhaps TRBD1 as D (6 bases). Germline V gives CDR1 SGHRS, CDR2 YFSETQ. V was trimmed by 3 bases and J by 2 bases, leaving 11 bases between them. The CDR3 extends over 14 amino acids. Supplemented by reference TRBV5-1 and TRBJ2-5, the full variable domain reads KAGVTQTPRYLIKTRGQQVTLSCSPISGHRSVSWYQQTPGQGLQFLFEYFSETQRNKGNFPGRFSGRQFSNSRSEMNVSTLELGDSALYLCASSSDRSQETQYFGPGTRLLVL.